The 32 T cell receptor beta chains presented below share a single source sample, sequenced in a study of T-cell memory formation after mild COVID-19. TCRdb re-derived calls from the 5' RACE reads in MiXCR, one entry per CDR3 protein. Of 450,000 to 700,000 distinct CDR3 sequences detected, around 17% appear once; the ten largest clones hold around 12%. Sequenced sample: PBMCs or a T cell subset sorted from them (not recorded which). These receptors all come from an adult woman who had mild COVID-19 (a few samples of this study predate the infection). Cell type and time point are not known.

The CDR3 sequence: CASRTSGRQTGSYNEQFF. DNA for the CDR3: TGTGCCAGCAGGACTAGCGGGAGGCAAACCGGGTCCTACAATGAGCAGTTCTTC. The chain has TRBV7-3 and TRBJ2-1; TRBD2 agrees at 13 bases. Trimming took 6 bases from V and 1 from J; bases not matched to a gene: 9. CDR1 SGHTA and CDR2 FQGTGA come from the germline V gene. The CDR3 is made up of 18 amino acids.

The rearrangement uses TRBV7-9 and TRBJ1-1; the D is unclear. The V end lost 5 bases, the J end lost 5 bases, and 15 bases lay between the germline ends. Germline loops: CDR1 SEHNR, CDR2 FQNEAQ (reference sequence). The CDR3 has 14 residues. Here the CDR3 DNA reads TGTGCCAGCAGCCTCGAGCCACCTGGGACTGAAGCTTTCTTT. Its protein product is CASSLEPPGTEAFF.

V is TRBV7-9 and J is TRBJ2-5; a possible D gene is TRBD1 (6 bases). V lost 4 bases and J 1 base, leaving 10 bases between the germline ends. Germline-derived CDR1 and CDR2 are SEHNR and FQNEAQ (reference sequence). CDR3 length: 14 residues. CDR3 protein: CASSSRGTQETQYF. DNA for the CDR3: TGTGCCAGCAGCTCAAGGGGGACCCAAGAGACCCAGTACTTC.

In this sample, this clonotype turned up a few times. This rearrangement joins TRBV28 to TRBJ2-3, with unresolved D. V lost 5 bases, J lost 4 bases, and 19 bases lay in between. Germline CDR1 MDHEN, CDR2 SYDVKM. The CDR3 has 16 amino acids. In DNA form, the CDR3 reads TGTGCCAGCAGTCCTTACTCACGCTTAAAGCCAGATACGCAGTATTTT. Translated: CASSPYSRLKPDTQYF.

There are many counts of this clonotype. This chain links TRBV12-5 with TRBJ2-7, with 7 bases fitting TRBD1. Looked up from germline, CDR1 is LGHNT and CDR2 is FRNRAP. The CDR3 runs to 13 residues. V dropped 2 bases and J dropped 2; count of bases not matched to a gene: 0. CDR3 sequence (DNA): TGTGCTAGTGGTTTGACAGGGGCCTACGAGCAGTACTTC. Encoded protein: CASGLTGAYEQYF. Full variable domain (remainder filled in from reference TRBV12-5 and TRBJ2-7): DARVTQTPRHKVTEMGQEVTMRCQPILGHNTVFWYRQTMMQGLELLAYFRNRAPLDDSGMPKDRFSAEMPDATLATLKIQPSEPRDSAVYFCASGLTGAYEQYFGPGTRLTVT.

The CDR3 spells CSLTRQVYEQYF. In DNA form, the CDR3 reads TGCAGCCTAACCCGACAGGTTTACGAGCAGTACTTC. The chain couples TRBV29-1 to TRBJ2-7; D is possibly TRBD1 (6 bases). V was pared by 8 bases and J by 4 bases, with 15 bases between. This CDR3 contains 12 residues. CDR1 is SQVTM, CDR2 ANQGSEA, per germline.

J is TRBJ2-5 and V is TRBV10-3; 13 bases map to TRBD2. Germline loops: CDR1 ENHRY, CDR2 SYGVKD. Trimming took 4 bases from V and 7 from J; bases not matched to a gene: 18. This CDR3 is built from 19 residues. CDR3 region: CAISVNIQQLAGGQGTQYF. The CDR3 bases are TGTGCCATCAGTGTGAACATCCAACAACTAGCGGGGGGGCAGGGGACCCAGTACTTC.

The genes are TRBV9 and TRBJ2-2, with TRBD2 matching over 15 bases. The CDR3 sequence is 18 residues long. V gave up 0 bases and J gave up 5 bases; unmatched junction bases: 5. Germline V CDR1 and CDR2: SGDLS, YYNGEE. In DNA form, the CDR3 reads TGTGCCAGCAGCGTAGATGGACTAGCGGGAGGGCGGACCGGGGAGCTGTTTTTT. It yields the protein CASSVDGLAGGRTGELFF.

This chain joins TRBV30 and TRBJ2-7; 7 bases line up with TRBD1. This CDR3 comprises 15 residues. Looked up from germline, CDR1 is GTSNPN and CDR2 is SVGIG (reference sequence). Trimming at V came to 0 bases and at J to 5 bases, leaving 10 bases not matched to a gene. Written as DNA, the CDR3 is TGTGCCTGGAGTGTACGGGGCAGGGGGATCCACGAGCAGTACTTC. This translates into CAWSVRGRGIHEQYF.

This clonotype was seen at least ten times. This chain connects TRBV12-3 or TRBV12-4 to TRBJ1-1; 7 nucleotides agree with TRBD1. This CDR3 region has 14 residues. With V trimmed by 5 bases and J by 2 bases, 5 bases remained unmatched. As DNA, the CDR3 is TGTGCCAGCAGTCCGGGACAGCCAAACACTGAAGCTTTCTTT. This translates into CASSPGQPNTEAFF.

This chain links TRBV9 with TRBJ1-1; D might be TRBD1 (6 bases). The germline CDR1 and CDR2 sequences are SGDLS and YYNGEE. The V end was cut by 6 bases, the J end by 6 bases, with 21 bases between. CDR3 length: 15 amino acids. The CDR3 is CASTEGGTQGSEAFF. The CDR3 nucleotides read TGTGCCAGCACGGAGGGGGGAACCCAGGGGTCTGAAGCTTTCTTT.

The rearrangement uses TRBV12-3 or TRBV12-4 and TRBJ2-3; D gene ambiguous. V lost 6 bases and J 0 bases, leaving 10 bases between the germline ends. This CDR3 region has 14 residues. CDR3 DNA sequence: TGTGCCAGCAGCCCCACAGCTAGCACAGATACGCAGTATTTT. Its protein product is CASSPTASTDTQYF.

The chain is built from TRBV7-9 and TRBJ2-5; D is unclear. This CDR3 region has 11 residues. Deletions cut 7 bases from V and 5 bases from J, with 8 bases between. CDR1 and CDR2 from the germline V gene are SEHNR and FQNEAQ (reference sequence). The CDR3 loop reads CASTPGETQYF. CDR3 bases: TGTGCCAGCACCCCGGGCGAGACCCAGTACTTC.

This clonotype has a handful of counts. The J gene is TRBJ2-4, the V gene TRBV19; D remains unclear. CDR3 length: 15 amino acids. The germline CDR1 and CDR2 sequences are LNHDA and SQIVND (reference sequence). Trimming stripped 4 bases from V and 0 bases from J, with 10 bases between. CDR3 nucleotides: TGTGCCAGTAGTACGGCAGGCCTAGCCAAAAACATTCAGTACTTC. It yields the protein CASSTAGLAKNIQYF. The full variable domain, in which reference TRBV19 and TRBJ2-4 provide the parts outside the CDR3, is DGGITQSPKYLFRKEGQNVTLSCEQNLNHDAMYWYRQDPGQGLRLIYYSQIVNDFQKGDIAEGYSVSREKKESFPLTVTSAQKNPTAFYLCASSTAGLAKNIQYFGAGTRLSVL.

The rearrangement joins TRBV29-1 to TRBJ2-5; 7 positions match TRBD2. The length of the CDR3 is 16 residues. CDR1 and CDR2 from the germline V gene are SQVTM and ANQGSEA. V lost 3 bases and J lost 2; bases outside the gene matches: 12. In nucleotides, the CDR3 is TGCAGCGTTGAGCCGCCGGGGAGGGAATGGCAAGAGACCCAGTACTTC. Its translation is CSVEPPGREWQETQYF. The whole variable domain, filled in from reference TRBV29-1 and TRBJ2-5, reads SAVISQKPSRDICQRGTSLTIQCQVDSQVTMMFWYRQQPGQSLTLIATANQGSEATYESGFVIDKFPISRPNLTFSTLTVSNMSPEDSSIYLCSVEPPGREWQETQYFGPGTRLLVL.

V is TRBV7-3 and J is TRBJ1-3; D not certain. Germline assignment: CDR1 SGHTA and CDR2 FQGTGA. V was pared by 1 base and J by 0 bases, with 7 bases between. CDR3 size: 15 residues. The CDR3 reads CASSLIHGSGNTIYF. CDR3 coding DNA: TGTGCCAGCAGCTTAATCCACGGCTCTGGAAACACCATATATTTT.

Details on this clonotype: Sequence at one end of the junction differs from germline and may be a read error. This chain connects TRBV25-1 to TRBJ1-1; 10 nucleotides align to TRBD1. CDR3 length: 15 amino acids. CDR1 and CDR2 (germline): MGHDK, SYGVNS. The CDR3 DNA reads as TGTGCCAGCAGTGAGAGGACAGGGGGGTACACCGAAGCTTTCTTT. Residues: CASSERTGGYTEAFF.

V is TRBV15 and J is TRBJ1-3; D remains ambiguous. Trimming cost V 1 base and J 0 bases, with 7 bases left between them. Germline CDR1 reads LNHNV; CDR2 reads YYDKDF (reference sequence). The CDR3 is made up of 15 amino acids. The CDR3 DNA follows: TGTGCCACCAGCAGAGGGGCGGTCTCTGGAAACACCATATATTTT. Translation gives CATSRGAVSGNTIYF. The full variable domain, rest sourced from reference TRBV15 and TRBJ1-3, is DAMVIQNPRYQVTQFGKPVTLSCSQTLNHNVMYWYQQKSSQAPKLLFHYYDKDFNNEADTPDNFQSRRPNTSFCFLDIRSPGLGDTAMYLCATSRGAVSGNTIYFGEGSWLTVV.

This clonotype was picked up many times. V is TRBV7-3 and J is TRBJ1-1; 7 bases line up with TRBD1. The germline gives CDR1 SGHTA, CDR2 FQGTGA. With V trimmed by 2 bases and J by 5 bases, 8 bases remained unmatched. CDR3 size: 15 residues. The CDR3: CASSLGPTGYTEAFF. The CDR3 coding sequence is TGTGCCAGCAGCTTAGGGCCGACAGGGTATACTGAAGCTTTCTTT. Supplemented by reference TRBV7-3 and TRBJ1-1, the full variable domain reads GAGVSQTPSNKVTEKGKYVELRCDPISGHTALYWYRQSLGQGPEFLIYFQGTGAADDSGLPNDRFFAVRPEGSVSTLKIQRTERGDSAVYLCASSLGPTGYTEAFFGQGTRLTVV.

This rearrangement joins TRBV12-3 or TRBV12-4 to TRBJ2-1; 8 bases agree with TRBD2. This CDR3 is 14 amino acids long. Trimming at V came to 1 base and at J to 6 bases, leaving 2 bases not matched to a gene. CDR3 in amino acids: CASSLDGRANEQFF. The CDR3 nucleotides read TGTGCCAGCAGTTTAGACGGGAGGGCCAATGAGCAGTTCTTC.

The table lists this clonotype with a few counts. V gene TRBV4-3 combines with J gene TRBJ1-2; the match to TRBD1 covers 7 bases. The CDR3 is 16 amino acids. Germline V gives CDR1 LGHNA, CDR2 YSLEER. With 0 bases clipped from V and 4 bases from J, the junction kept 8 bases outside the gene matches. CDR3 sequence (DNA): TGCGCCAGCAGCCAAGATGGGCAAGGGGGCGCCTATGGCTACACCTTC. This translates into CASSQDGQGGAYGYTF.

This clonotype was observed a handful of times. The chain is built from TRBV7-3 and TRBJ2-7, with 8 nucleotides matching TRBD2. Germline-derived CDR1 and CDR2 are SGHTA and FQGTGA. This CDR3 region has 12 residues. V gave up 5 bases and J gave up 7 bases; unmatched junction bases: 4. The chain's CDR3 is CASSPGGQEQYF. The CDR3 nucleotides read TGTGCCAGCAGCCCGGGGGGGCAAGAGCAGTACTTC.

The genes are TRBV24-1 and TRBJ1-2, with D possibly being TRBD1 (5 bases). The V end was cut by 9 bases, the J end by 4 bases, with 17 bases between. CDR1 is KGHDR and CDR2 is SFDVKD in the germline V gene. This CDR3 contains 14 residues. For the CDR3, the DNA is TGTGCCACCGGGGACGGAGGGCCCCTCTATGGCTACACCTTC. It translates to CATGDGGPLYGYTF.

This clonotype appeared many times. This chain joins TRBV29-1 and TRBJ1-3; maybe TRBD1 (6 bases). CDR3 length: 14 residues. The ends were cut back, 2 bases at V and 2 bases at J, with 10 bases in the middle. Germline V gene data show CDR1 as SQVTM and CDR2 as ANQGSEA. The CDR3 coding sequence is TGCAGCGTTGAACAGGGGATGGCTGGAAACACCATATATTTT. This codes for CSVEQGMAGNTIYF.

In this sample, this clonotype turned up a few times. The chain links TRBV5-6 to TRBJ1-1; TRBD1 matches 8 bases. CDR1 is SGHDT and CDR2 is YYEEEE in the germline V gene. The CDR3 sequence is 14 residues long. The junction had 4 bases not matched to a gene; V was cut back by 3 bases and J by 3 bases. CDR3 DNA sequence: TGTGCCAGCAGCTCGACAGGGGTCGACACTGAAGCTTTCTTT. Its translation: CASSSTGVDTEAFF.

In the case of this clonotype: With a much larger clone just one base away, this may be a read error. The chain recombines TRBV5-5 with TRBJ2-7; D is uncertain. This CDR3 contains 11 residues. Germline CDR1 SGHKS, CDR2 YYEKEE (reference sequence). V lost 4 bases and J 4 bases, leaving 6 bases between the germline ends. CDR3 coding DNA: TGTGCCAGCAGCCAAGAATACGAGCAGTACTTC. Translated, it gives CASSQEYEQYF.

The chain links TRBV6-5 to TRBJ2-7; 8 bases line up with TRBD1. Unmatched junction bases numbered 6, after V lost 5 bases and J lost 6 bases. This CDR3 has 13 amino acids. The V gene's germline CDR1 is MNHEY and CDR2 SVGAGI. The CDR3 DNA reads TGTGCCAGCAGTCCGGGACAGGCGGTCGAGCAGTACTTC. The encoded protein is CASSPGQAVEQYF.

The rearrangement uses TRBV21-1 and TRBJ1-5; the table's D call TRBD1 went unverified against the DNA. TRBV21-1 is termed a pseudogene. CDR3 length equals 16 residues. The CDR3 nucleotides are TGTGCCAGCACCCCAACACCGGGTGACTCTGCTCAGCCCCAGCATTTT. Residues: CASTPTPGDSAQPQHF.

The gene calls are TRBV4-1 and TRBJ2-1; 7 positions agree with TRBD2. This CDR3 spans 15 amino acids. After removal of 2 bases from V and 4 bases from J, the junction contained 5 bases not matched to a gene. Germline V gene lookup returns CDR1 MGHRA and CDR2 YSYEKL. CDR3 protein: CASSQSSGQYNEQFF. The CDR3 region has the DNA TGCGCCAGCAGCCAAAGTAGCGGGCAGTACAATGAGCAGTTCTTC.

To note about this clonotype: A read error may be the cause here, since a much bigger clone is one base away. For the CDR3, the DNA is TGTGCCAGCAGCGCGTATTTGGGACAGGGGCACGAGCAGTACTTC. This encodes CASSAYLGQGHEQYF. The V gene is TRBV9, the J gene TRBJ2-7, with 10 nucleotides matching TRBD1. The J segment lost 5 bases and the V segment lost 3 bases, leaving 8 bases of the junction unmatched. There are 15 residues in the CDR3. CDR1 SGDLS and CDR2 YYNGEE come from the germline V gene.

This clonotype was observed a few times. J is TRBJ2-5 and V is TRBV6-2 or TRBV6-3; D remains unclear. Trimming took 6 bases from V and 5 from J, leaving 16 bases between them. This CDR3 is 14 amino acids long. Germline CDR1 is MNHEY and CDR2 is SVGEGT. The CDR3 spells CASRPGWAAETQYF. CDR3 bases: TGTGCCAGCAGACCCGGGTGGGCAGCGGAGACCCAGTACTTC.

The CDR3 bases are TGTGCCAGCTCAACTTCAGGCCGGGGTGAATCACCCCTCCACTTT. Protein: CASSTSGRGESPLHF. V and J are TRBV6-2 or TRBV6-3 and TRBJ1-6; D remains ambiguous. Trimming took 8 bases from V and 10 from J, leaving 21 bases between them. The CDR3 is 15 amino acids. Germline CDR1 reads MNHEY; CDR2 reads SVGEGT.